The T cell receptor beta chain described here comes from a study of blood T cells in healthy people across ages. The second PCR ran about 6 to 12 cycles with a sample-barcoded 5' primer and J-beta primers. TCRdb reprocessed the 5' RACE reads with MiXCR, giving one entry per CDR3 protein. The sample contains more than 650,000 distinct CDR3 sequences, about 48% of which appear only once. This CDR3 is built from 15 residues. Germline V gene data show CDR1 as MDHEN and CDR2 as SYDVKM. V shed 6 bases and J 4 bases; nucleotides not matched to a gene: 11. The sequence derives from a man at least 80 years old in good health. Sequenced input: blood. This chain connects TRBV28 to TRBJ1-2; 7 nucleotides line up with TRBD1. The CDR3 loop reads CASSSPQGKIYGYTF. Here the CDR3 DNA reads TGTGCCAGCAGCAGTCCACAGGGGAAAATCTATGGCTACACCTTC.